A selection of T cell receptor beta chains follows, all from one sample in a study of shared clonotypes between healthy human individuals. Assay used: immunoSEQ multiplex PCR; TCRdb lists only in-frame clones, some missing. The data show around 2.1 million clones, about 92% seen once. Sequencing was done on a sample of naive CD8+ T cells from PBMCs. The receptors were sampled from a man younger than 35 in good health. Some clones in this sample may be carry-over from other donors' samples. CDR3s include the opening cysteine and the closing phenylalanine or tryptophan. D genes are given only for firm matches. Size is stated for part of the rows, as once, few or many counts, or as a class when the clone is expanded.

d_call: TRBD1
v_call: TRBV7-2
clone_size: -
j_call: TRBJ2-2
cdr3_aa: CASSSSVGGSAGELFF
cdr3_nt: TGTGCCAGCAGCTCCTCGGTAGGGGGCTCAGCCGGGGAGCTGTTTTTT

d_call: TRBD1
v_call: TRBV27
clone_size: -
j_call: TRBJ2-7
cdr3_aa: CVSSLLGTGRYEQYF
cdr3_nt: TGTGTCAGCAGTTTATTAGGGACAGGGCGCTACGAGCAGTACTTC

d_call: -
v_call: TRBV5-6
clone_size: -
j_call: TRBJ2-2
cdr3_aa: CASSLLVFSGPTNTGELFF
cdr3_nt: TGTGCCAGCAGCTTGCTTGTCTTTTCGGGGCCTACGAACACCGGGGAGCTGTTTTTT

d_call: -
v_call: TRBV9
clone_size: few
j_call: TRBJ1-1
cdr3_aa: CASSSGQANTEAFF
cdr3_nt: TGTGCCAGCAGCTCCGGACAAGCGAACACTGAAGCTTTCTTT

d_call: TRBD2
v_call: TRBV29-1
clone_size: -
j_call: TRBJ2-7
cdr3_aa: CSVELAGEQYF
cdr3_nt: TGCAGCGTCGAACTAGCGGGCGAGCAGTACTTC

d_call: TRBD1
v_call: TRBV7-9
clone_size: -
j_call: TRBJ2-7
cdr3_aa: CASSLGDRVTEQYF
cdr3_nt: TGTGCCAGCAGCTTAGGGGACAGGGTAACCGAGCAGTACTTC

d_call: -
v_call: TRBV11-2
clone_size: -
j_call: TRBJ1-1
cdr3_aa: CASSLGRNSNTEAFF
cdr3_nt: TGTGCCAGCAGCTTGGGACGGAATTCTAACACTGAAGCTTTCTTT

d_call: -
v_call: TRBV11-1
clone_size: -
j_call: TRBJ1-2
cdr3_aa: CASSAGGLVYTF
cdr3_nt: TGTGCCAGCAGCGCAGGAGGACTTGTCTACACCTTC

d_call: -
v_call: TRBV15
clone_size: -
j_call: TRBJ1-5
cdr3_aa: CATSRGLSNQPQHF
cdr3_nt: TGTGCCACCAGCAGAGGTCTTAGCAATCAGCCCCAGCATTTT

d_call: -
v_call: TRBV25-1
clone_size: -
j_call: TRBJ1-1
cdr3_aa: CASSEYSNMGTEAFF
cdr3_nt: TGTGCCAGCAGTGAATATTCGAATATGGGCACTGAAGCTTTCTTT

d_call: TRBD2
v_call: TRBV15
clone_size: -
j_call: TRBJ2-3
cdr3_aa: CATSSIGLAGGPGSYF
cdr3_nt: TGTGCCACCAGCAGTATTGGACTAGCGGGAGGGCCAGGATCGTATTTT

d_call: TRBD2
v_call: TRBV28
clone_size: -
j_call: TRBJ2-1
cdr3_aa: CASSLGARDYYNEQFF
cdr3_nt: TGTGCCAGCAGTTTAGGGGCCAGGGACTACTACAATGAGCAGTTCTTC

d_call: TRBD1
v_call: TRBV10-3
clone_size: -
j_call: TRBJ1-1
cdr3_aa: CAISRQGARGNTEAFF
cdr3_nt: TGTGCCATCAGTCGACAGGGGGCTAGAGGGAACACTGAAGCTTTCTTT

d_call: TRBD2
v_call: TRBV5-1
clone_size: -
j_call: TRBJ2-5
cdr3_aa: CASSRLAGVRRETQYF
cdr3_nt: TGCGCCAGCAGTAGGCTAGCGGGAGTGCGTAGGGAGACCCAGTACTTC

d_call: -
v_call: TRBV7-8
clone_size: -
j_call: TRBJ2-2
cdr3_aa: CASSQTARTGELFF
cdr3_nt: TGTGCCAGCAGCCAAACCGCCAGGACCGGGGAGCTGTTTTTT

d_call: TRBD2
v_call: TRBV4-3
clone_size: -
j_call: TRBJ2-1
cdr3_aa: CASSARLGAGAYNEQFF
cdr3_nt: TGCGCCAGCAGCGCACGACTTGGGGCGGGAGCTTACAATGAGCAGTTCTTC

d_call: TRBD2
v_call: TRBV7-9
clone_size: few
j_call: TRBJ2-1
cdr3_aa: CASSLSGSSYNEQFF
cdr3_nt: TGTGCCAGCAGCTTAAGCGGGAGCTCCTACAATGAGCAGTTCTTC

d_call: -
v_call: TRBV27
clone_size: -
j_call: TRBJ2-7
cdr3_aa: CASSFIGGPYEQYF
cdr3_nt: TGTGCCAGCAGTTTTATAGGGGGTCCCTACGAGCAGTACTTC

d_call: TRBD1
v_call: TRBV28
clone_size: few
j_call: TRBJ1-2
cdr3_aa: CASRDRANYGYTF
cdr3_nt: TGTGCCAGCAGGGACAGGGCTAACTATGGCTACACCTTC

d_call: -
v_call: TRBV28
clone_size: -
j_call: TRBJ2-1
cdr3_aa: CASSPGGRNEQFF
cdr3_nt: TGTGCCAGCAGCCCCGGCGGACGCAATGAGCAGTTCTTC

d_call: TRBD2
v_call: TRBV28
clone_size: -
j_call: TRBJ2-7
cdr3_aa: CASSLRGADREQYF
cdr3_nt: TGTGCCAGCAGTTTGCGGGGGGCGGATCGCGAGCAGTACTTC

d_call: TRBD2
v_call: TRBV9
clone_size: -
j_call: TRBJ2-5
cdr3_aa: CASSVDPSGSWETQYF
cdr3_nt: TGTGCCAGCAGCGTAGATCCTAGCGGGAGTTGGGAGACCCAGTACTTC

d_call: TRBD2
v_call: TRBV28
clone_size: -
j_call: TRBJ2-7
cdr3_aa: CASSHGGTSGAYEQYF
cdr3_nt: TGTGCCAGCAGTCACGGTGGGACTAGCGGGGCTTACGAGCAGTACTTC

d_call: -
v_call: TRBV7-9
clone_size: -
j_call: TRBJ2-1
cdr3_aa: CASSLSPNNEQFF
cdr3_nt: TGTGCCAGCAGCTTATCGCCTAACAATGAGCAGTTCTTC

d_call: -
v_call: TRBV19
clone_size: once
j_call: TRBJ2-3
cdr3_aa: CASSRQGTDTQYF
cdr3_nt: TGTGCCAGTAGTAGGCAGGGCACAGATACGCAGTATTTT

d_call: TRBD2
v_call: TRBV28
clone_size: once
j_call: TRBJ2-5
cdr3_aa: CASSLLAGRAETQYF
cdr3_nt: TGTGCCAGCAGTTTGCTAGCGGGGAGAGCAGAGACCCAGTACTTC

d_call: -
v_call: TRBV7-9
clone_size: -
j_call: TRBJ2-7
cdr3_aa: CASSSPPGGELSYEQYF
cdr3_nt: TGTGCCAGCAGCTCACCCCCAGGGGGGGAACTATCCTACGAGCAGTACTTC

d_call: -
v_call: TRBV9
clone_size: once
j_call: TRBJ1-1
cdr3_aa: CASSVGRGGLEVAFF
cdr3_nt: TGTGCCAGCAGCGTAGGTCGAGGGGGTTTAGAGGTAGCTTTCTTT

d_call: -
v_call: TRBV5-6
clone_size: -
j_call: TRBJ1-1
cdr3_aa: CASSSTLSRAFF
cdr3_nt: TGTGCCAGCAGCAGTACCCTATCGCGTGCTTTCTTT

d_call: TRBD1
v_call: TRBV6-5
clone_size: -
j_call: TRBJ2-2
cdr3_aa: CASSLLQGSTGELFF
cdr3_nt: TGTGCCAGCAGCTTATTACAGGGGAGCACCGGGGAGCTGTTTTTT

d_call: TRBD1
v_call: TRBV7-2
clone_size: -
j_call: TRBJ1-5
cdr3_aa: CASSGRDSYQPQHF
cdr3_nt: TGTGCCAGCAGCGGCCGGGACAGCTATCAGCCCCAGCATTTT

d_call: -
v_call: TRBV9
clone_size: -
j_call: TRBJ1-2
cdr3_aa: CASSVDREKNGYTF
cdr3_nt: TGTGCCAGCAGCGTAGACAGGGAAAAAAATGGCTACACCTTC

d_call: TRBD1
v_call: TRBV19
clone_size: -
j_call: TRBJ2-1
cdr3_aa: CASNMGQSSYNEQFF
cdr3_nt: TGTGCCAGTAATATGGGACAGAGCTCCTACAATGAGCAGTTCTTC

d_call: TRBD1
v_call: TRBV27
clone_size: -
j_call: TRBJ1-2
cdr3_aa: CASKDRVYGYTF
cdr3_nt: TGTGCCAGCAAGGACAGGGTCTATGGCTACACCTTC

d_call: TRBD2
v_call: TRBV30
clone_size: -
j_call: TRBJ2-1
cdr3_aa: CAWILSGRDNEQFF
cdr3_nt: TGTGCCTGGATCCTAAGCGGGAGGGACAATGAGCAGTTCTTC

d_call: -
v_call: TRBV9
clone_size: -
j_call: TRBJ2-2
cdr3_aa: CASSVATQRRNTGELFF
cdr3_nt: TGTGCCAGCAGCGTAGCTACTCAGCGGAGGAACACCGGGGAGCTGTTTTTT

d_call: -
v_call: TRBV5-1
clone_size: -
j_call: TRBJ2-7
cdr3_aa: CASSWGDSFEQYF
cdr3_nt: TGCGCCAGCAGCTGGGGGGACTCGTTTGAGCAGTACTTC

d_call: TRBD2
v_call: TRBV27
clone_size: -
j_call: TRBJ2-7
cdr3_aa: CASSPRGLAGYEQYF
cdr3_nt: TGTGCCAGCAGTCCGAGGGGACTAGCAGGTTACGAGCAGTACTTC

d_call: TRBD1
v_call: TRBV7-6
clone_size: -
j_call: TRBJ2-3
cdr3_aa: CASSWGQSTDTQYF
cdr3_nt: TGTGCCAGCAGCTGGGGACAGTCCACAGATACGCAGTATTTT

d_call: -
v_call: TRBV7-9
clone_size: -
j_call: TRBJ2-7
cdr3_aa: CASSSENHPSYEQYF
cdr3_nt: TGTGCCAGCAGCTCTGAGAATCATCCTTCCTACGAGCAGTACTTC